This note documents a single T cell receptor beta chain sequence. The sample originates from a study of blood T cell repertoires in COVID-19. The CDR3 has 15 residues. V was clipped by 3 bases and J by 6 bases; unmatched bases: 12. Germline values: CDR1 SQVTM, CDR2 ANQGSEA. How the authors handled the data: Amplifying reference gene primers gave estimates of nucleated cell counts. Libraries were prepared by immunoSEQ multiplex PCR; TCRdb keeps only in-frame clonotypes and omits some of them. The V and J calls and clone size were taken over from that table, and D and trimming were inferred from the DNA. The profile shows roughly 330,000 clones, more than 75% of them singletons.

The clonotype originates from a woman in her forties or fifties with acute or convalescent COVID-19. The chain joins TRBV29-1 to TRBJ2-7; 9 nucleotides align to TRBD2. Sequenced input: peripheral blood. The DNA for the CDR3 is TGCAGCGTTGAGGGGCGGGAGGGCCGCTCAGGCGAGCAGTACTTC. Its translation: CSVEGREGRSGEQYF.